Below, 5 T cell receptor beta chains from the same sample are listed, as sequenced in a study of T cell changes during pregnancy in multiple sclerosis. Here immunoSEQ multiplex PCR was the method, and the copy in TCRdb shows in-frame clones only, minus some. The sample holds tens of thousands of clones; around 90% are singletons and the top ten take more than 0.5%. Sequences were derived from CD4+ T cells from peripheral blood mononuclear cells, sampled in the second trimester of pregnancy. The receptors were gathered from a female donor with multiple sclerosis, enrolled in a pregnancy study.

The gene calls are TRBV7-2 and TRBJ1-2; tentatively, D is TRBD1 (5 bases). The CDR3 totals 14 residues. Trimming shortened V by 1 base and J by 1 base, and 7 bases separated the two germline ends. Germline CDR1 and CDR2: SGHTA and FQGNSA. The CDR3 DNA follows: TGTGCCAGCAGCTTAGACAGGAATAACTATGGCTACACCTTC. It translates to CASSLDRNNYGYTF.

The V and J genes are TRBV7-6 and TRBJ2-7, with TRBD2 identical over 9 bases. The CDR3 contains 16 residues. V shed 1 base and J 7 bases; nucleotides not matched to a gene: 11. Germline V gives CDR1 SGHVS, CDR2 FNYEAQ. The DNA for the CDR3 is TGTGCCAGCAGCTTAGGTAATAGCGGGAGTACGGGGGAGCAGTACTTC. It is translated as CASSLGNSGSTGEQYF.

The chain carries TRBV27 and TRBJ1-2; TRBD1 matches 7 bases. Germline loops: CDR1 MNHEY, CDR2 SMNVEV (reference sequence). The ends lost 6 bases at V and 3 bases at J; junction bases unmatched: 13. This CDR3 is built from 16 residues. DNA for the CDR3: TGTGCCAGCAGCCCCGCAGGAGGGGGCAGCCACTATGGCTACACCTTC. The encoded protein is CASSPAGGGSHYGYTF.

CDR3 amino acids: CASSESTGPNYGYTF. DNA of the CDR3: TGCGCCAGCAGTGAGTCTACAGGACCTAACTATGGCTACACCTTC. The chain recombines TRBV10-1 with TRBJ1-2; the D gene is possibly TRBD1 (5 bases). The CDR3 covers 15 residues. The germline V and J ends were trimmed by 0 bases and 0 bases, with 8 bases remaining between them. CDR1 is WNHNN and CDR2 is SYGVQD in the germline V gene (reference sequence).

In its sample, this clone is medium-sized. CDR3 loop: CAARDWVHYGYTF. In nucleotides, the CDR3 is TGTGCCGCCAGGGACTGGGTGCACTATGGCTACACCTTC. The V and J genes are TRBV30 and TRBJ1-2; possibly TRBD1 for D (5 bases). V lost 8 bases, J lost 3 bases, and 16 bases lay in between. Germline V CDR1 and CDR2: GTSNPN, SVGIG (reference sequence). There are 13 residues in the CDR3.